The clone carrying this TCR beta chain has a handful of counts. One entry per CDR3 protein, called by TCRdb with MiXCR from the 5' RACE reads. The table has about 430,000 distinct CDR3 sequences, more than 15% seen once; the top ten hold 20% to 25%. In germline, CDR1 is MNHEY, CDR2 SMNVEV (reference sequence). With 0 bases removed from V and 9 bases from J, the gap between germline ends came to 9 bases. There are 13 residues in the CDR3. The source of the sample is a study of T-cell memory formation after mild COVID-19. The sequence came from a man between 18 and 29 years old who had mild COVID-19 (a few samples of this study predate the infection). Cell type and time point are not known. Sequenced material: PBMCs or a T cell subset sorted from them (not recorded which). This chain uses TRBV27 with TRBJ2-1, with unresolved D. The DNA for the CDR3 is TGTGCCAGCAGTTTATCGAATGGCGGTGAGCAGTTCTTC. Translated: CASSLSNGGEQFF.